This TCR beta chain is drawn from a study of cytomegalovirus exposure and HLA in healthy donors (dated by TCRdb to the late 2010s). Background for the entire study: The 500 to 800 repertoires of the first cohort and the roughly 110 validation repertoires were produced on the same platform, according to a later analysis. The study aimed to test whether cataloging public T cell receptors could reveal signatures of past pathogen exposure. Besides the first cohort of roughly 660 subjects, a separate validation cohort made up of over a hundred different subjects was used. To predict cytomegalovirus infection status, the study brought together high-throughput TCR immunosequencing, statistical association of individual TCRs with disease status, and machine learning.

The method was the immunoSEQ multiplex PCR assay. The authors' pipeline ran thus. To diagnose cytomegalovirus status from the catalog of TCR beta chain sequences, a statistical classification framework was built. TCRdb stores this immuneACCESS table with in-frame sequences only. Part of the clones is absent; in the studies checked, under half of the shortfall reflects unresolved V genes, and no reason is known for the rest. V and J calls and clone size come straight from that table; D and trimming were deduced from the DNA. The table for this sample lists 85,000 to 130,000 clones; approximately 90% of them were counted only once. About 1.8% of the sample goes to the ten largest clones. The CDR3, cysteine through phenylalanine, is 15 amino acids long. Only the CDR3 DNA is retained, 45 bases long and in frame from the first base. Here V drops 7 bases and J drops 1 base, and the junction holds 8 bases not matched to any gene. The germline V gene gives CDR1 as MDHEN and CDR2 as SYDVKM.

On the study overall, not on this receptor specifically: In vitro tests confirmed that three of the cytomegalovirus-associated TCR beta chains recognize cytomegalovirus antigens. In a later analysis, TCRs clustered in the first cohort were found to also tend to co-occur in the approximately 110 validation repertoires, with around 94% of cluster scores above 0. Across donors, most TCR sequences were observed very rarely, whereas some public TCRs were present in many individuals. The study listed approximately 160 TCR beta chains as associated with cytomegalovirus. A later analysis lacked HLA typing for the validation cohort, so it scored co-occurrence in that cohort across all 120 repertoires. The classifier was reported to diagnose cytomegalovirus status with high specificity and sensitivity in both the original and validation cohorts. According to the authors, the approach could potentially be generalized to other disease states and immunological phenotypes.

As concerns this clone: Its antigen is unknown. The input lacks base qualities; no much larger clone sits a single base away.

Separate from the roughly 700-subject first cohort, the validation cohort of 95 to 150 subjects was the group to which the donors belonged. Recombination connected TRBV28 to TRBJ2-5, with TRBD2 matching 8 junction bases. The sequence was collected from a young woman in good health and CMV-seropositive. The source material was PBMCs. The CDR3 loop reads CASNPGGAGQETQYF. In nucleotide form, the sequence is TGTGCCAGCAACCCCGGGGGGGCTGGCCAAGAGACCCAGTACTTC. When the CDR3 is completed using the reference TRBV28 and TRBJ2-5 genes on either side, the full variable domain is DVKVTQSSRYLVKRTGEKVFLECVQDMDHENMFWYRQDPGLGLRLIYFSYDVKMKEKGDIPEGYSVSREKKERFSLILESASTNQTSMYLCASNPGGAGQETQYFGPGTRLLVL.